This TCR beta chain was observed in a study of tumor-infiltrating lymphocytes in primary liver carcinoma. Scientists recovered RNA and DNA together from roughly 21-30 mg of unsorted bulk tissue. Details on this clonotype: Sequence at one end of the junction differs from germline and may be a read error.

The germline CDR1 and CDR2 sequences are SGHAT and FQNNGV. This CDR3 region has 14 residues. The template, about 500 ng total RNA, yielded TCR beta cDNA made with a constant-region primer. Each TCR beta library was derived from three nested multiplex PCR rounds that employed slightly modified ARM-PCR. In the first two PCR rounds, TRBV1-TRBV30 forward primers were paired with a C-beta reverse primer, and each round lasted about 10 cycles. TCRdb re-derived calls from the multiplex PCR reads in MiXCR, one entry per CDR3 protein. The sample lists roughly 120,000 distinct CDR3 sequences; 60% to 70% were seen once.

The clonotype originates from a woman aged 55-75 years with primary liver carcinoma and hepatitis B virus infection. The sequenced sample was liver tumor tissue from sampling region 1. The subset was: tumor region T1, superior pole. This chain links TRBV11-2 with TRBJ2-3; D call uncertain. The CDR3 DNA is TGTGCAAGCAGCTTAGGAAACCTTCTAGATACGCAGTATTTT. Translation: CASSLGNLLDTQYF. The full variable domain, completed using reference TRBV11-2 and TRBJ2-3, is EAGVAQSPRYKIIEKRQSVAFWCNPISGHATLYWYQQILGQGPKLLIQFQNNGVVDDSQLPKDRFSAERLKGVDSTLKIQPAKLEDSAVYLCASSLGNLLDTQYFGPGTRLTVL.